The clone carrying this T cell receptor beta chain was counted many times. Its specificity is unknown. One entry per CDR3 protein results from TCRdb running MiXCR on the 5' RACE reads. The table shows 40,000 to 55,000 distinct CDR3 sequences, with around 7.4% occurring only once. This entry is derived from a study of CD8 T cells in ankylosing spondylitis. Study-level findings and limits: In ankylosing spondylitis blood, a motif of roughly 8 highly homologous TCR beta variants appeared characteristic. Enrichment of disease-linked clones was reportedly significant in matched ankylosing spondylitis synovial fluid. Certain motif variants had earlier been reported in reactive arthritis synovial fluid and blood. Peripheral blood held disease-linked clones only at relatively low frequency, and these were CD8+.

Sample: blood, either unsorted or a sorted T cell fraction (not recorded which). The sequence came from a female donor with ankylosing spondylitis or in good health (not recorded which).

The CDR3: CASSLWVAGGGAPITDTQYF. In nucleotides, the CDR3 is TGCGCCAGCAGCTTGTGGGTAGCGGGGGGTGGCGCTCCCATCACAGATACGCAGTATTTT. The V gene is TRBV5-1, the J gene TRBJ2-3; 10 bases agree with TRBD2. The CDR3 contains 20 residues. In germline, CDR1 is SGHRS, CDR2 YFSETQ. The V and J ends lost 1 base and 2 bases, in that order; junction bases with no gene match: 16.